These T cell receptor beta chains were read from a single sample in a study of CD8+CD57+ T cells in acquired aplastic anemia. TCRdb ran MiXCR on the reads and lists one entry per CDR3 protein. The sample lists about 190,000 distinct CDR3 sequences, less than 70% occurring once. The sequencing sample was made of sorted CD4+, CD8+, or CD8+CD57+ T cells (not recorded which) from PBMCs. The receptors come from a human donor in good health, serving as a control. Each CDR3 is given with its conserved first and last residue. A D gene is named only where the DNA matches it firmly. Expanded clones are given a class, and other clones once, few, many or no size at all.

v_call: TRBV7-2
d_call: .
clone_size: .
j_call: TRBJ1-6
cdr3_aa: CASSLTQAGKNSPLHF
cdr3_nt: TGTGCCAGCAGCCTCACCCAGGCAGGCAAGAATTCACCCCTCCACTTT

v_call: TRBV12-3/TRBV12-4
d_call: TRBD1
clone_size: .
j_call: TRBJ1-2
cdr3_aa: CASSFSGQGYTF
cdr3_nt: TGTGCCAGCAGTTTTTCGGGACAGGGCTACACCTTC

v_call: TRBV7-2
d_call: TRBD2
clone_size: .
j_call: TRBJ2-7
cdr3_aa: CASSSGGLAAYEQYF
cdr3_nt: TGTGCCAGCAGCTCCGGAGGACTAGCGGCTTACGAGCAGTACTTC

v_call: TRBV7-3
d_call: .
clone_size: many
j_call: TRBJ2-7
cdr3_aa: CASSRTHGEQYF
cdr3_nt: TGTGCCAGCAGCAGAACCCACGGCGAGCAGTACTTC

v_call: TRBV7-2
d_call: .
clone_size: .
j_call: TRBJ2-7
cdr3_aa: CASSAPDSRPTPCEQYF
cdr3_nt: TGTGCCAGCAGCGCCCCGGACTCTCGCCCCACTCCTTGCGAGCAGTACTTC

v_call: TRBV2
d_call: .
clone_size: .
j_call: TRBJ2-3
cdr3_aa: CASSAYNTDTQYF
cdr3_nt: TGCGCCAGCAGCGCTTACAACACAGATACGCAGTATTTT

v_call: TRBV24-1
d_call: TRBD1
clone_size: .
j_call: TRBJ2-7
cdr3_aa: CATSAGQGAYGSSYEQYF
cdr3_nt: TGTGCCACCAGCGCGGGACAGGGGGCGTATGGGTCATCCTACGAGCAGTACTTC

v_call: TRBV9
d_call: TRBD2
clone_size: .
j_call: TRBJ2-5
cdr3_aa: CASSVAGEGAGQETQYF
cdr3_nt: TGTGCCAGCAGCGTAGCCGGGGAGGGTGCAGGGCAAGAGACCCAGTACTTC

v_call: TRBV4-2
d_call: TRBD2
clone_size: many
j_call: TRBJ2-7
cdr3_aa: CATRSGNPSYEQYF
cdr3_nt: TGTGCCACCAGGAGCGGGAATCCCTCCTACGAGCAGTACTTC

v_call: TRBV2
d_call: TRBD2
clone_size: few
j_call: TRBJ2-3
cdr3_aa: CASSWTSGGRTDTQYF
cdr3_nt: TGTGCCAGCAGTTGGACTAGCGGGGGCCGCACAGATACGCAGTATTTT

v_call: TRBV11-2
d_call: TRBD1
clone_size: many
j_call: TRBJ1-1
cdr3_aa: CASSSPGQVNTEAFF
cdr3_nt: TGTGCCAGCAGCTCTCCGGGACAGGTGAACACTGAAGCTTTCTTT

v_call: TRBV2
d_call: .
clone_size: .
j_call: TRBJ1-5
cdr3_aa: CASAENSNQPQHF
cdr3_nt: TGTGCCAGCGCCGAAAATAGCAATCAGCCCCAGCATTTT

v_call: TRBV9
d_call: .
clone_size: .
j_call: TRBJ2-6
cdr3_aa: CASSVVSGTFSGANVLTF
cdr3_nt: TGTGCCAGCAGCGTAGTATCGGGTACCTTCTCTGGGGCCAACGTCCTGACTTTC

v_call: TRBV25-1
d_call: TRBD1
clone_size: .
j_call: TRBJ2-1
cdr3_aa: CASSQDRSYEQFF
cdr3_nt: TGTGCCAGCAGCCAGGACAGGTCCTACGAGCAGTTCTTC

v_call: TRBV19
d_call: TRBD1
clone_size: .
j_call: TRBJ1-1
cdr3_aa: CASRNTAGTGLGSTEAFF
cdr3_nt: TGTGCCAGTAGGAATACGGCCGGGACAGGGCTAGGGAGCACTGAAGCTTTCTTT

v_call: TRBV2
d_call: TRBD1
clone_size: .
j_call: TRBJ1-5
cdr3_aa: CASSYIETGLNQPQHF
cdr3_nt: TGTGCCAGCAGTTATATTGAGACAGGGTTGAATCAGCCCCAGCATTTT

v_call: TRBV5-1
d_call: TRBD1
clone_size: many
j_call: TRBJ1-6
cdr3_aa: CASKGTGDSPLHF
cdr3_nt: TGCGCCAGCAAAGGGACAGGAGATTCACCCCTCCACTTT

v_call: TRBV10-3
d_call: TRBD1
clone_size: .
j_call: TRBJ1-6
cdr3_aa: CAISEGGQEFNSPLHF
cdr3_nt: TGTGCCATCAGTGAGGGCGGACAGGAGTTTAATTCACCCCTCCACTTT

v_call: TRBV7-8
d_call: TRBD1
clone_size: .
j_call: TRBJ1-5
cdr3_aa: CASSPPGGISNQPQHF
cdr3_nt: TGTGCCAGCAGCCCCCCAGGGGGAATTAGCAATCAGCCCCAGCATTTT

v_call: TRBV29-1
d_call: TRBD2
clone_size: .
j_call: TRBJ2-3
cdr3_aa: CSGLQGGSTDTQYF
cdr3_nt: TGCAGCGGTCTGCAGGGAGGGAGCACAGATACGCAGTATTTT

v_call: TRBV6-4
d_call: .
clone_size: few
j_call: TRBJ2-5
cdr3_aa: CASSLGAGETQYF
cdr3_nt: TGTGCCAGCAGCCTCGGGGCAGGTGAGACCCAGTACTTC

v_call: TRBV7-8
d_call: .
clone_size: .
j_call: TRBJ2-7
cdr3_aa: CASREGDEQYF
cdr3_nt: TGTGCCAGCAGAGAGGGGGACGAGCAGTACTTC

v_call: TRBV7-9
d_call: .
clone_size: .
j_call: TRBJ1-2
cdr3_aa: CASSRRGYIYGYTF
cdr3_nt: TGTGCCAGCAGCCGAAGGGGGTATATCTATGGCTACACCTTC

v_call: TRBV19
d_call: .
clone_size: many
j_call: TRBJ1-5
cdr3_aa: CASSIERYSNQPQHF
cdr3_nt: TGTGCCAGTAGTATAGAACGCTATAGCAATCAGCCCCAGCATTTT

v_call: TRBV15
d_call: .
clone_size: once
j_call: TRBJ2-7
cdr3_aa: CATSSPRAGDYEQYF
cdr3_nt: TGTGCCACCAGCAGCCCCCGGGCAGGGGACTACGAGCAGTACTTC

v_call: TRBV20-1
d_call: .
clone_size: .
j_call: TRBJ2-7
cdr3_aa: CSAEGTVLYEQYF
cdr3_nt: TGCAGTGCCGAAGGAACGGTTCTATACGAGCAGTACTTC

v_call: TRBV15
d_call: .
clone_size: .
j_call: TRBJ2-7
cdr3_aa: CATSREIETYEQYF
cdr3_nt: TGTGCCACCAGCAGAGAGATTGAGACCTACGAGCAGTACTTC

v_call: TRBV11-2
d_call: .
clone_size: many
j_call: TRBJ2-2
cdr3_aa: CASSFGGATGELFF
cdr3_nt: TGTGCCAGCAGCTTTGGGGGGGCTACCGGGGAGCTGTTTTTT

v_call: TRBV6-2/TRBV6-3
d_call: .
clone_size: few
j_call: TRBJ1-5
cdr3_aa: CASSPTRTVAQPQHF
cdr3_nt: TGTGCCAGCAGCCCTACTAGGACAGTTGCTCAGCCCCAGCATTTT

v_call: TRBV29-1
d_call: TRBD1
clone_size: .
j_call: TRBJ1-2
cdr3_aa: CSSKGTGINYGYTF
cdr3_nt: TGCAGCAGTAAGGGGACAGGGATTAACTATGGCTACACCTTC

v_call: TRBV20-1
d_call: .
clone_size: .
j_call: TRBJ1-2
cdr3_aa: CSARRRDLLKGYTF
cdr3_nt: TGCAGTGCTAGACGTCGGGACCTTTTGAAGGGCTACACCTTC

v_call: TRBV2
d_call: .
clone_size: many
j_call: TRBJ1-2
cdr3_aa: CASPSGVGRSNGYTF
cdr3_nt: TGTGCCAGCCCTTCCGGAGTAGGGAGGAGTAATGGCTACACCTTC

v_call: TRBV7-9
d_call: .
clone_size: few
j_call: TRBJ1-2
cdr3_aa: CASSLWGDGYTF
cdr3_nt: TGTGCCAGCAGCTTATGGGGAGATGGCTACACCTTC

v_call: TRBV10-3
d_call: .
clone_size: .
j_call: TRBJ1-2
cdr3_aa: CAISPGVYGYTF
cdr3_nt: TGTGCCATCAGTCCAGGGGTCTATGGCTACACCTTC

v_call: TRBV29-1
d_call: .
clone_size: .
j_call: TRBJ1-1
cdr3_aa: CSPFSMNTEAFF
cdr3_nt: TGCAGCCCTTTTTCGATGAACACTGAAGCTTTCTTT

v_call: TRBV7-9
d_call: .
clone_size: .
j_call: TRBJ1-2
cdr3_aa: CASSLMGGPGNTF
cdr3_nt: TGTGCCAGCAGCTTAATGGGGGGCCCTGGAAACACCTTC

v_call: TRBV7-9
d_call: TRBD2
clone_size: .
j_call: TRBJ2-7
cdr3_aa: CASSSLAGVPGEQYF
cdr3_nt: TGTGCCAGCAGCTCCCTAGCGGGAGTCCCGGGCGAGCAGTACTTC

v_call: TRBV14
d_call: TRBD1
clone_size: many
j_call: TRBJ2-1
cdr3_aa: CASSLPGQGNNEQFF
cdr3_nt: TGTGCCAGCAGCCTTCCGGGACAGGGAAACAATGAGCAGTTCTTC

v_call: TRBV2
d_call: TRBD1
clone_size: .
j_call: TRBJ2-1
cdr3_aa: CASSPGTGVYNEQFF
cdr3_nt: TGTGCCAGCAGTCCCGGGACAGGGGTCTACAATGAGCAGTTCTTC

v_call: TRBV15
d_call: .
clone_size: few
j_call: TRBJ2-2
cdr3_aa: CATSSNQGHAGELFF
cdr3_nt: TGTGCCACCAGCAGTAATCAAGGACACGCCGGGGAGCTGTTTTTT

v_call: TRBV5-1
d_call: .
clone_size: .
j_call: TRBJ2-5
cdr3_aa: CASSLTGTETQYF
cdr3_nt: TGCGCCAGCAGCTTAACAGGGACGGAGACCCAGTACTTC

v_call: TRBV10-3
d_call: TRBD1
clone_size: .
j_call: TRBJ2-5
cdr3_aa: CAISDGQGTYQETQYF
cdr3_nt: TGTGCCATCAGTGATGGACAGGGGACGTACCAAGAGACCCAGTACTTC

v_call: TRBV5-8
d_call: .
clone_size: many
j_call: TRBJ2-1
cdr3_aa: CASSLEDEQFF
cdr3_nt: TGTGCCAGCAGCTTGGAGGATGAGCAGTTCTTC

v_call: TRBV7-9
d_call: TRBD2
clone_size: .
j_call: TRBJ2-5
cdr3_aa: CASSLVPSGGSETQYF
cdr3_nt: TGTGCCAGCAGCTTAGTCCCTAGCGGGGGGTCAGAGACCCAGTACTTC

v_call: TRBV15
d_call: TRBD1
clone_size: few
j_call: TRBJ2-7
cdr3_aa: CATSRERQGPYEQYF
cdr3_nt: TGTGCCACCAGCAGAGAAAGACAGGGTCCCTACGAGCAGTACTTC

v_call: TRBV10-3
d_call: .
clone_size: once
j_call: TRBJ1-5
cdr3_aa: CAISDEGDHQPQHF
cdr3_nt: TGTGCCATCAGTGACGAGGGGGATCATCAGCCCCAGCATTTT

v_call: TRBV6-2/TRBV6-3
d_call: TRBD1
clone_size: .
j_call: TRBJ1-4
cdr3_aa: CASSRTGGVEELFF
cdr3_nt: TGTGCCAGCAGCCGGACAGGGGGCGTTGAAGAACTGTTTTTT

v_call: TRBV6-2/TRBV6-3
d_call: .
clone_size: .
j_call: TRBJ2-4
cdr3_aa: CASSYSQGTLAKNIQYF
cdr3_nt: TGTGCCAGCAGTTACAGTCAGGGCACATTAGCCAAAAACATTCAGTACTTC

v_call: TRBV7-9
d_call: TRBD1
clone_size: .
j_call: TRBJ1-1
cdr3_aa: CASSLVETGGWLNTEAFF
cdr3_nt: TGTGCCAGCAGCTTAGTCGAGACAGGGGGCTGGTTAAACACTGAAGCTTTCTTT

v_call: TRBV7-2
d_call: .
clone_size: .
j_call: TRBJ2-7
cdr3_aa: CASSAPGWVEQYF
cdr3_nt: TGTGCCAGCAGCGCCCCGGGATGGGTCGAGCAGTACTTC

v_call: TRBV7-3
d_call: TRBD2
clone_size: many
j_call: TRBJ2-3
cdr3_aa: CASSPGGYTDTQYF
cdr3_nt: TGTGCCAGCAGCCCGGGGGGTTACACAGATACGCAGTATTTT

v_call: TRBV7-9
d_call: .
clone_size: many
j_call: TRBJ2-3
cdr3_aa: CASAVQSTDTQYF
cdr3_nt: TGTGCCAGCGCGGTTCAAAGCACAGATACGCAGTATTTT

v_call: TRBV20-1
d_call: TRBD1
clone_size: .
j_call: TRBJ1-1
cdr3_aa: CSAKTGGMETEAFF
cdr3_nt: TGCAGTGCTAAGACAGGGGGCATGGAGACTGAAGCTTTCTTT